Each of the 11 T cell receptor beta chains below was sequenced from the same sample in a study of T cells in Graves' hyperthyroidism and ophthalmopathy. Researchers took RNA transcripts and amplified the TCR beta CDR3 regions from them. The HTBI primer set drove a first-round RT-PCR of the TCR CDR3. TCRdb used MiXCR to reprocess the multiplex PCR reads, holding one entry per CDR3 protein. The repertoire holds over 250,000 distinct CDR3 sequences, with around a quarter as singletons. Sequencing used blood. The receptors shown here come from a man aged 35-49 years with Graves' hyperthyroidism that later progressed to Graves' ophthalmopathy.

The chain recombines TRBV10-3 with TRBJ1-1; D gene uncertain. Germline V gene data show CDR1 as ENHRY and CDR2 as SYGVKD. Trimming took off 0 bases at V and 1 base at J, with 3 bases between the two ends. The CDR3 length is 13 residues. As DNA, the CDR3 is TGTGCCATCAGTGAGTCAGCGAACACTGAAGCTTTCTTT. It codes for CAISESANTEAFF.

The rearrangement joins TRBV11-2 to TRBJ2-7, with D perhaps matching TRBD2 (6 bases). Germline V gives CDR1 SGHAT, CDR2 FQNNGV. The CDR3 runs 16 residues. Trimming cost V 5 bases and J 1 base, with 18 bases left between them. Written as DNA, the CDR3 is TGTGCCAGCAGCCGCGCGGAGGGGCGAACGTCCTACGAGCAGTACTTC. Its protein product is CASSRAEGRTSYEQYF.

This chain connects TRBV6-2 or TRBV6-3 to TRBJ2-3, with D possibly being TRBD1 (6 bases). V shed 4 bases and J shed 4 bases, with 18 bases lying between them. The length of the CDR3 is 16 residues. Germline V CDR1 and CDR2: MNHEY, SVGEGT. The CDR3 here is CASSLRQVLGPDTQYF. DNA for the CDR3: TGTGCCAGCAGTTTACGACAGGTACTTGGACCAGATACGCAGTATTTT.

This clonotype was detected many times. The V gene is TRBV5-1, the J gene TRBJ1-1; D might be TRBD1 (5 bases). V was clipped by 4 bases and J by 4 bases, with 14 bases between them. The germline V gene encodes CDR1 SGHRS and CDR2 YFSETQ. The CDR3 runs 14 residues. CDR3 sequence reads: CASSVTDYGTEAFF. The DNA of the CDR3 is TGCGCCAGCAGCGTGACAGACTACGGCACTGAAGCTTTCTTT.

The chain recombines TRBV24-1 with TRBJ2-5, with TRBD1 as a possible D gene (5 bases). The CDR3 runs 12 residues. Germline CDR1 KGHDR, CDR2 SFDVKD. Trimming cost V 7 bases and J 5 bases, with 10 bases left between them. Here the CDR3 DNA reads TGTGCCACCAGGGGGCTGGGGGAGACCCAGTACTTC. The encoded protein is CATRGLGETQYF.

V gene TRBV27 combines with J gene TRBJ2-5; D perhaps matches TRBD2 (5 bases). Per germline, CDR1 MNHEY and CDR2 SMNVEV (reference sequence). The CDR3 totals 13 residues. V lost 0 bases, J lost 9 bases, and 11 bases lay in between. CDR3: CASSLSINGAQYF. The DNA for the CDR3 is TGTGCCAGCAGTTTATCGATCAACGGGGCCCAGTACTTC.

This clonotype is deemed medium-sized (0.01 to 0.1%). The chain links TRBV12-3 or TRBV12-4 to TRBJ1-1, with 9 bases fitting TRBD1. The trim removed 1 base at V and 4 bases at J, leaving 13 bases unmatched. The CDR3 has 18 residues. The chain's CDR3 is CASSLEFVRYRGLTEAFF. CDR3 sequence (DNA): TGTGCCAGCAGTTTAGAATTCGTACGGTACAGGGGGCTCACTGAAGCTTTCTTT.

This clonotype has at least ten counts. The V gene is TRBV24-1, the J gene TRBJ1-2, with 7 bases aligning to TRBD1. The CDR3 extends over 15 amino acids. Looked up from germline, CDR1 is KGHDR and CDR2 is SFDVKD. Germline trimming cut 4 bases from V and 3 bases from J; bases unmatched to any gene: 7. The CDR3 is CATSDNGQADYGYTF. CDR3 in DNA: TGTGCCACCAGTGACAACGGACAGGCCGACTATGGCTACACCTTC.

This clonotype was seen many times. The V and J genes are TRBV12-3 or TRBV12-4 and TRBJ2-4; unclear D gene. The CDR3 spans 14 residues. V lost 3 bases, J lost 4 bases, and 10 bases lay in between. This CDR3 reads CASSFRGQKNIQYF. The CDR3 DNA reads as TGTGCCAGCAGTTTCAGAGGCCAGAAAAACATTCAGTACTTC.

The chain carries TRBV4-1 and TRBJ1-1; no clear D gene. Trimming stripped 1 base from V and 6 bases from J, with 12 bases between. CDR3 length equals 14 residues. CDR1 and CDR2 from the germline V gene are MGHRA and YSYEKL. The CDR3: CASSQGVTHAEAFF. DNA for the CDR3: TGCGCCAGCAGCCAAGGGGTGACACACGCTGAAGCTTTCTTT.

This clonotype was counted at least ten times. V and J are TRBV7-3 and TRBJ1-1; D is ambiguous. The CDR3 extends over 12 amino acids. V gave up 0 bases and J gave up 4 bases, with 3 bases separating them. Germline V gene sequence: CDR1 SGHTA, CDR2 FQGTGA. As DNA, the CDR3 is TGTGCCAGCAGCTTAACGGGCACTGAAGCTTTCTTT. Amino acids: CASSLTGTEAFF.